This TCR beta chain was observed in a study of T cell responses to AZD1222 COVID-19 vaccine. Study findings and constraints: Baseline seropositives among AZD1222 recipients totaled only 5 or 6. The span of vaccine-associated CD4 TCRs extended across spike, with dominance at 160-218 and 743-854. Compared with day 0, the breadth and depth of the Spike-specific TCR repertoire rose significantly after two doses of AZD1222.

Assay: immunoSEQ multiplex PCR; the TCRdb copy retains only in-frame clones and omits some. Here the sample spans about 110,000 clones, roughly 89% being singletons. The V gene's germline CDR1 is SGHRS and CDR2 YFSETQ. The CDR3 loop spans 16 amino acids. Trimming took 1 base from V and 2 from J, leaving 12 bases between them. In regard to this clone: Its antigen is unidentified.

This rearrangement joins TRBV5-1 to TRBJ2-2; D may be TRBD2 (5 bases). Material: peripheral blood, obtained on day 0 of AZD1222 vaccination. The TCR comes from an adult in good health. CDR3 loop: CASSLFWTGNTGELFF. In DNA form, the CDR3 reads TGCGCCAGCAGCTTGTTTTGGACTGGTAACACCGGGGAGCTGTTTTTT.